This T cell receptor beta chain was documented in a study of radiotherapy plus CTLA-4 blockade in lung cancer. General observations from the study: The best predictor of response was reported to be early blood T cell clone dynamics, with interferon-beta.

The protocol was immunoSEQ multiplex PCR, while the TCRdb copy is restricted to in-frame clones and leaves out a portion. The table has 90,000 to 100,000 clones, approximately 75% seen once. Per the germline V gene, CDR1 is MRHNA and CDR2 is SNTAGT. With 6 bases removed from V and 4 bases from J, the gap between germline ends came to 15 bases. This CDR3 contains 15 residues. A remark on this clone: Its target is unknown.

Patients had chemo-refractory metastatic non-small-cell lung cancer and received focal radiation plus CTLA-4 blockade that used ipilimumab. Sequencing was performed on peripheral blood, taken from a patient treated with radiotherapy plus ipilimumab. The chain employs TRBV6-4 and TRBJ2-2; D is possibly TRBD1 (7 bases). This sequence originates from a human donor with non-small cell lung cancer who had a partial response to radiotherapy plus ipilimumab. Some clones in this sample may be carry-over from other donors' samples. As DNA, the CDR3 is TGTGCCAGCAGCGAGAGACAGGGAGGCACCGGGGAGCTGTTTTTT. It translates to CASSERQGGTGELFF.